Listed here are 2 T cell receptor beta chains from one sample, sequenced in a study of chemoradiotherapy in HPV16-positive cancers. The table came from immunoSEQ multiplex PCR; TCRdb's copy has only in-frame clones and leaves some out. The sample consists of about 10,000 clones, roughly 82% of them appearing once. This specimen was blood, taken from a patient who underwent chemoradiotherapy. The receptors derive from a human donor with HPV-associated anogenital cancer.

The rearrangement links TRBV27 to TRBJ2-7; perhaps TRBD1 as D (6 bases). The germline V gene has CDR1 MNHEY and CDR2 SMNVEV (reference sequence). The CDR3 has 14 residues. V was clipped by 3 bases and J by 2 bases, with 11 bases between them. CDR3 nucleotide sequence: TGTGCCAGCAGTTTTCAGGGGCGGGCCTACGAGCAGTACTTC. It encodes CASSFQGRAYEQYF.

V and J are TRBV2 and TRBJ2-7; 7 bases agree with TRBD2. This CDR3 region has 15 residues. From germline, CDR1 is SNHLY and CDR2 FYNNEI. Losses at the gene ends were 6 bases for V and 7 bases for J; bases not matched to a gene: 15. The CDR3 loop reads CASSPRASGRGEQYF. The CDR3 region has the DNA TGTGCCAGCAGCCCTAGGGCTAGCGGCCGTGGAGAGCAGTACTTC.